Following are 28 T cell receptor beta chains from one sample sequenced in a study of T cell repertoires in cytomegalovirus infection. These receptors' antigens are unknown. From the reads, TCRdb called clonotypes with MiXCR, one entry per CDR3 protein. The sample yields hundreds of thousands of distinct CDR3 sequences, around 30% seen once. The source was cultured PBMCs, collected from culture after CMV antigen stimulation. All receptors derive from a human donor in good health (CMV status not recorded). Some clones in this sample may be carry-over from other donors' samples.

The chain links TRBV12-5 to TRBJ2-7; no clear D gene. This CDR3 has 14 amino acids. The V gene lost 5 bases and the J gene lost 0 bases, with 11 bases spanning the gap. CDR1 and CDR2 (germline): LGHNT, FRNRAP. In nucleotides, the CDR3 is TGTGCTAGTGGTCCTAAACTCCGCTCCTACGAGCAGTACTTC. Amino acids: CASGPKLRSYEQYF.

This clonotype appeared many times. The chain uses TRBV7-2 and TRBJ1-4; no clear D. CDR1 and CDR2 (germline): SGHTA, FQGNSA. The V end lost 5 bases, the J end lost 13 bases, and 14 bases lay between the germline ends. This CDR3 spans 12 amino acids. The CDR3 sequence is CASSTYTEILFF. The CDR3 DNA reads TGTGCCAGCAGCACTTACACGGAGATACTGTTTTTT.

This clonotype was seen more than once but under ten times. The rearrangement joins TRBV4-3 to TRBJ1-5; D gene unclear. Trimming took 11 bases from V and 6 from J, leaving 17 bases between them. Germline CDR1 reads LGHNA; CDR2 reads YSLEER. CDR3 length: 13 residues. The CDR3 sequence: CAVKGPPLQPQHF. CDR3 nucleotides: TGCGCCGTAAAAGGCCCCCCACTTCAGCCCCAGCATTTT.

Concerning this clonotype itself: At one of its ends the junction is not consistent with the germline gene, which may arise from a read error. The rearrangement links TRBV7-9 to TRBJ2-1; a weak D match, TRBD2 (5 bases). Per the germline V gene, CDR1 is SEHNR and CDR2 is FQNEAQ (reference sequence). This CDR3 is built from 12 residues. CDR3 sequence: CASSLVTEERFF. CDR3 sequence (DNA): TGTGCCAGCAGCTTAGTAACGGAGGAGCGGTTCTTC.

V is TRBV7-8 and J is TRBJ1-5, with D unresolved. The CDR3 consists of 13 residues. V shed 2 bases and J shed 4 bases, with 6 bases lying between them. Germline V gene sequence: CDR1 SGHVS, CDR2 FQNEAQ. For the CDR3, the DNA is TGTGCCAGCAGCTTAAAGAGGAATCAGCCCCAGCATTTT. Protein: CASSLKRNQPQHF. The full variable domain, with the rest looked up from reference TRBV7-8 and TRBJ1-5, is GAGVSQSPRYKVAKRGQDVALRCDPISGHVSLFWYQQALGQGPEFLTYFQNEAQLDKSGLPSDRFFAERPEGSVSTLKIQRTQQEDSAVYLCASSLKRNQPQHFGDGTRLSIL.

The V call is TRBV6-2 or TRBV6-3, the J call TRBJ1-4, with 7 bases identical to TRBD1. Trimming at V came to 7 bases and at J to 3 bases, leaving 11 bases not matched to a gene. Looked up from germline, CDR1 is MNHEY and CDR2 is SVGEGT. The CDR3 is made up of 16 amino acids. CDR3 sequence reads: CASTERQGESNEKLFF. CDR3 in DNA: TGTGCCAGCACCGAACGACAGGGAGAGTCTAATGAAAAACTGTTTTTT.

The chain has TRBV4-1 and TRBJ2-7; no firm D call. Germline V lookup: CDR1 MGHRA, CDR2 YSYEKL. This CDR3 has 16 residues. The ends were cut back, 3 bases at V and 0 bases at J, with 15 bases in the middle. The CDR3: CASSHPGRSSSYEQYF. The CDR3 coding sequence is TGCGCCAGCAGCCACCCTGGAAGGTCGAGCTCCTACGAGCAGTACTTC.

In its sample, this clonotype was seen a few times. This rearrangement joins TRBV7-2 to TRBJ2-1, with TRBD2 matching 7 bases. The CDR3 is 14 amino acids. CDR1 and CDR2 from the germline V gene are SGHTA and FQGNSA. Unmatched junction bases numbered 4, after V lost 0 bases and J lost 8 bases. The CDR3 DNA follows: TGTGCCAGCAGCTTAGCGGGGACTATTTATGAGCAGTTCTTC. Its translation is CASSLAGTIYEQFF.

J is TRBJ2-3 and V is TRBV7-9; D is perhaps TRBD1 (6 bases). Germline loops: CDR1 SEHNR, CDR2 FQNEAQ (reference sequence). This CDR3 has 15 residues. Trimming took off 4 bases at V and 3 bases at J, with 14 bases between the two ends. In DNA form, the CDR3 reads TGTGCCAGCAGCTACGGGACATTAAGGACAGATACGCAGTATTTT. This codes for CASSYGTLRTDTQYF.

This sequence joins TRBV20-1 and TRBJ2-1; D gene unclear. The CDR3 is made up of 15 amino acids. The V end lost 6 bases, the J end lost 3 bases, and 18 bases lay between the germline ends. The V gene's germline CDR1 is DFQATT and CDR2 SNEGSKA (reference sequence). The chain's CDR3 is CSARRLPPFYNEQFF. For the CDR3, the DNA is TGCAGTGCGAGGCGGCTTCCCCCCTTCTACAATGAGCAGTTCTTC.

Points on this clonotype: A read error may account for a junction end that differs from germline. The V call is TRBV7-9, the J call TRBJ1-6; D ambiguous. CDR3 length: 14 amino acids. Germline V CDR1 and CDR2: SEHNR, FQNEAQ (reference sequence). CDR3 sequence reads: CASSLASNFSPLNF. CDR3 in DNA: TGTGCCAGCAGCTTAGCCTCAAATTTTTCACCCCTCAACTTT.

Within the sample, this clonotype is medium-sized. The chain couples TRBV7-2 to TRBJ1-6; no definite D call. Germline assignment: CDR1 SGHTA and CDR2 FQGNSA. The CDR3 contains 14 residues. V shed 6 bases and J shed 10 bases, with 16 bases lying between them. The CDR3 loop is CASRRVGIDSPLHF. For the CDR3, the DNA is TGTGCCAGCAGACGAGTCGGTATCGACTCACCCCTCCACTTT.

The genes are TRBV7-9 and TRBJ1-1, with D unresolved. The CDR3 spans 14 residues. Germline V gene data show CDR1 as SEHNR and CDR2 as FQNEAQ (reference sequence). Trimming stripped 8 bases from V and 2 bases from J, with 15 bases between. The CDR3 DNA reads TGTGCCAGCGGCGAAGGACGGAGAAACACTGAAGCTTTCTTT. Amino acids: CASGEGRRNTEAFF. The whole variable domain, filled in from reference TRBV7-9 and TRBJ1-1, reads DTGVSQNPRHKITKRGQNVTFRCDPISEHNRLYWYRQTLGQGPEFLTYFQNEAQLEKSRLLSDRFSAERPKGSFSTLEIQRTEQGDSAMYLCASGEGRRNTEAFFGQGTRLTVV.

The J gene is TRBJ2-7, the V gene TRBV28; 11 nucleotides match TRBD1. Germline V gene data show CDR1 as MDHEN and CDR2 as SYDVKM. The CDR3 spans 16 residues. V shed 5 bases and J 3 bases; nucleotides not matched to a gene: 9. CDR3 residues: CASSPTWDRGYYEQYF. The CDR3 nucleotides read TGTGCCAGCAGTCCTACCTGGGACAGGGGGTACTACGAGCAGTACTTC.

The V call is TRBV15, the J call TRBJ2-6, with a weak D call TRBD1 (5 bases). CDR1 and CDR2 (germline): LNHNV, YYDKDF (reference sequence). V lost 2 bases and J lost 2, with 16 bases in between. The CDR3 loop spans 18 amino acids. In nucleotides, the CDR3 is TGTGCCACCAGCAGACCAGGGATTAGTACTCCTGGGGCCAACGTCCTGACTTTC. This gives the protein CATSRPGISTPGANVLTF.

The sample holds many counts of this clonotype. The chain is built from TRBV7-6 and TRBJ1-3; no definite D call. Trimming stripped 8 bases from V and 2 bases from J, with 7 bases between. The length of the CDR3 is 12 residues. Germline assignment: CDR1 SGHVS and CDR2 FNYEAQ. The DNA for the CDR3 is TGTGCCAGCGGCGACCCTGGAAACACCATATATTTT. Protein product: CASGDPGNTIYF.

V gene TRBV5-6 combines with J gene TRBJ2-6; TRBD1 or TRBD2 may be the D gene (6 bases each). CDR1 SGHDT and CDR2 YYEEEE come from the germline V gene. The CDR3 consists of 17 residues. V gave up 5 bases and J gave up 1 base, with 16 bases separating them. The CDR3 protein is CASSIEGGLSGANVLTF. The CDR3 DNA is TGTGCCAGCAGTATAGAGGGGGGATTGTCTGGGGCCAACGTCCTGACTTTC. Full variable domain (missing parts from reference TRBV5-6 and TRBJ2-6): DAGVTQSPTHLIKTRGQQVTLRCSPKSGHDTVSWYQQALGQGPQFIFQYYEEEERQRGNFPDRFSGHQFPNYSSELNVNALLLGDSALYLCASSIEGGLSGANVLTFGAGSRLTVL.

In this sample, this clonotype turned up a few times. The chain couples TRBV7-2 to TRBJ1-6; D gene uncertain. V lost 2 bases and J 10 bases, leaving 9 bases between the germline ends. Germline-derived CDR1 and CDR2 are SGHTA and FQGNSA. This CDR3 is built from 13 residues. CDR3 nucleotides: TGTGCCAGCAGCTTAAGTAGGCTATCACCCCTCCACTTT. Protein product: CASSLSRLSPLHF.

The V call is TRBV24-1, the J call TRBJ2-1; the D gene is possibly TRBD1 (5 bases). V lost 3 bases and J lost 6, with 8 bases in between. Germline assignment: CDR1 KGHDR and CDR2 SFDVKD. CDR3 length: 13 residues. The CDR3 DNA reads as TGTGCCACCAGTGATCCAGGGCCCAATGAGCAGTTCTTC. Translation: CATSDPGPNEQFF.

This clonotype was recorded at least ten times. V usage is TRBV7-2 and J usage is TRBJ1-3; TRBD1 agrees at 10 bases. This CDR3 contains 16 residues. With V trimmed by 5 bases and J by 1 base, 5 bases remained unmatched. CDR1 SGHTA and CDR2 FQGNSA come from the germline V gene. Written as DNA, the CDR3 is TGTGCCAGCAGCCAGGACAGGGGGTTTTCTGGAAACACCATATATTTT. It is translated as CASSQDRGFSGNTIYF.

This clonotype was seen a few times. The chain couples TRBV12-3 or TRBV12-4 to TRBJ1-4; a possible D gene is TRBD1 (6 bases). The CDR3 loop spans 15 amino acids. Trimming took off 6 bases at V and 8 bases at J, with 19 bases between the two ends. CDR3 protein: CASRLSGRGWEKLFF. Here the CDR3 DNA reads TGTGCCAGCAGGCTCTCGGGCAGGGGATGGGAAAAACTGTTTTTT.

This clonotype was found many times. The V call is TRBV7-2, the J call TRBJ2-1; 13 bases are a match to TRBD2. The germline gives CDR1 SGHTA, CDR2 FQGNSA. This CDR3 has 16 residues. The ends lost 1 base at V and 7 bases at J; junction bases unmatched: 4. Here the CDR3 reads CASSLVGTSGKNEQFF. The CDR3 DNA follows: TGTGCCAGCAGCTTAGTCGGGACTAGCGGGAAAAATGAGCAGTTCTTC.

The chain combines TRBV4-3 with TRBJ1-2; tentatively, D is TRBD1 (6 bases). The V end was cut by 0 bases, the J end by 2 bases, with 19 bases between. This CDR3 is built from 18 residues. Germline V gene lookup returns CDR1 LGHNA and CDR2 YSLEER. CDR3 bases: TGCGCCAGCAGCCAAGATTTTTACGCAGGGGTCTCAAACTATGGCTACACCTTC. Protein sequence: CASSQDFYAGVSNYGYTF.

This clonotype was detected ten times or more. The rearrangement links TRBV6-2 or TRBV6-3 to TRBJ2-1, with D perhaps matching TRBD2 (6 bases). CDR3 size: 16 residues. Trimming took 6 bases from V and 0 from J, leaving 15 bases between them. Germline CDR1 and CDR2: MNHEY and SVGEGT. Here the CDR3 DNA reads TGTGCCAGCAGCCGTCACCGGGGGAGCTCCTACAATGAGCAGTTCTTC. It codes for CASSRHRGSSYNEQFF.

V gene TRBV29-1 combines with J gene TRBJ2-3; the match to TRBD1 covers 11 bases. Germline V gene data show CDR1 as SQVTM and CDR2 as ANQGSEA. Unmatched junction bases numbered 9, after V lost 6 bases and J lost 4 bases. This CDR3 contains 15 residues. The CDR3 is CSVRSRDRGADTQYF. The DNA for the CDR3 is TGCAGCGTACGCTCCCGGGACAGGGGGGCAGATACGCAGTATTTT.

The chain uses TRBV4-1 and TRBJ1-5, with D uncertain. CDR3 size: 12 residues. Deletions cut 2 bases from V and 11 bases from J, with 10 bases between. Germline V gene data show CDR1 as MGHRA and CDR2 as YSYEKL. The CDR3 bases are TGCGCCAGCAGCCAAATCCGTGGAGCCCAGCATTTT. As protein: CASSQIRGAQHF.

The V gene is TRBV7-9, the J gene TRBJ2-2, with 7 nucleotides matching TRBD2. CDR3 length: 16 amino acids. The germline V gene has CDR1 SEHNR and CDR2 FQNEAQ (reference sequence). J lost 4 bases, V lost 8 bases, and 13 bases had no gene match. The CDR3 region is CASGLLASGFTGELFF. DNA of the CDR3: TGTGCCAGCGGCCTTTTGGCTAGCGGTTTCACCGGGGAGCTGTTTTTT.

The chain recombines TRBV4-1 with TRBJ1-2; no firm D call. Trimming cost V 0 bases and J 3 bases, with 17 bases left between them. The CDR3 runs to 17 residues. Germline CDR1 and CDR2: MGHRA and YSYEKL. The CDR3 loop is CASSQDGNQRADYGYTF. The CDR3, as DNA: TGCGCCAGCAGCCAAGATGGAAACCAAAGGGCAGACTATGGCTACACCTTC.